This paragraph reports one T cell receptor (beta chain). What this receptor recognizes is not known. No clone much larger than this one lies a single base away; base qualities are absent. The source of the sample is a study of blood T cell repertoires in COVID-19 (dated by TCRdb to between 2020 and 2021). About the investigation overall: Samples from collaborators originated in the United States, Italy and Spain and spanned both the acute and convalescent phases of COVID-19. The prospective study material was composed of cDNA or gDNA derived from T cells, B-cell-depleted T cells, or PBMCs. Deeply sampled blood TCRbeta repertoires from subjects exposed to, actively infected with, or recovered from COVID-19 were included in the dataset. The repertoires were made available in a free public database intended to serve as a resource for research on the immune response to SARS-CoV-2. The samples were drawn from two sources: the first 160 participants of the ongoing ImmuneRACE study, and over 950 subjects contributed by 6 global collaborators. Sample metadata almost always included a de-identified subject ID, COVID-19 status, age in years and sex. HLA class I and class II types, where available, came from metadata supplied by the sample provider rather than from assay-based typing.

The full study reports these points: How much clinical and demographic metadata was included differed by source and by participant, and the metadata was provided uncurated.

Participants in the prospective study were aged roughly 18 to 95 years, lived in about two dozen United States geographic areas, and enrolled through a virtual design. In the prospective study, participants were assigned to cohorts based on the clinical history participants reported in a screening survey and a study questionnaire. In the prospective study, whole blood, serum and a nasopharyngeal or oropharyngeal swab were collected from each participant by mobile phlebotomists. Participants in the prospective study had the option to provide additional blood draws and questionnaires over an approximately 2-month period. Blood samples from the prospective study were shipped frozen or at room temperature prior to DNA extraction. TCRbeta CDR3 regions were amplified from genomic DNA by means of the immunoSEQ Assay, a bias-controlled multiplex PCR. For the original study's pipeline: The number of nucleated cells in each sample was estimated from the amplification of reference gene primers within the assay. To quantify the absolute abundance of each unique TCRbeta CDR3 rearrangement, sequence reads were collapsed and filtered. Productive Simpson clonality was computed per sample as the square root of Simpson's diversity index over productive rearrangements. As stored in TCRdb, this immuneACCESS dataset retains in-frame rearrangements with V and J assigned. A fraction of the clones does not appear; measured against another copy, unresolved V genes explain less than half of the discrepancy, and the remainder lacks a known reason. V and J calls plus clone size are reproduced from that table; the DNA served to infer D and trimming. Within this sample are 470,000 or so clones, with 87% of them counted one time only. The top ten clones comprise roughly 1.9% of the sample.

From its cysteine to its phenylalanine, the CDR3 spans 15 amino acids. The retained sequence is limited to the CDR3, 45 bases, with the frame set at the first base. V and J lose 3 bases and 6 bases, and a span of 19 bases separates them. Taken from the germline V gene (reference sequence), the CDR1 and CDR2 loops are DFQATT and SNEGSKA. The receptor's source is a woman under 30 with acute COVID-19. The chain employs TRBV20-1 and TRBJ2-3, and possibly TRBD1, on 5 matching bases. The sample was PBMCs or T cells enriched from blood (not recorded which). The base sequence is TGCAGTGCTAGTCCACCGGGCCAGGGCTGGGATACGCAGTATTTT. Its amino acids are CSASPPGQGWDTQYF.